This TCR beta chain was sequenced for a study of T cell responses to AZD1222 COVID-19 vaccine. Study-level points and caveats: Donor demographics were predominantly white British with a female majority; clonal diversity may be underestimated.

V lost 0 bases and J lost 13, with 13 bases in between. Germline V CDR1 and CDR2: WSHSY, SAAADI. The CDR3 spans 13 residues. Generated by immunoSEQ multiplex PCR, the TCRdb table keeps only in-frame clones and is missing some. The table includes over 120,000 clones, around 91% detected once. Remarks on this clone: Antigen specificity is unknown.

This receptor was obtained from an adult in good health. The source material was peripheral blood, sampled on day 0 of AZD1222 vaccination. The chain combines TRBV10-2 with TRBJ2-1; no reliable D call. The CDR3 protein is CASSESFSLRQFF. DNA of the CDR3: TGCGCCAGCAGTGAGTCGTTCTCTCTCCGTCAGTTCTTC.